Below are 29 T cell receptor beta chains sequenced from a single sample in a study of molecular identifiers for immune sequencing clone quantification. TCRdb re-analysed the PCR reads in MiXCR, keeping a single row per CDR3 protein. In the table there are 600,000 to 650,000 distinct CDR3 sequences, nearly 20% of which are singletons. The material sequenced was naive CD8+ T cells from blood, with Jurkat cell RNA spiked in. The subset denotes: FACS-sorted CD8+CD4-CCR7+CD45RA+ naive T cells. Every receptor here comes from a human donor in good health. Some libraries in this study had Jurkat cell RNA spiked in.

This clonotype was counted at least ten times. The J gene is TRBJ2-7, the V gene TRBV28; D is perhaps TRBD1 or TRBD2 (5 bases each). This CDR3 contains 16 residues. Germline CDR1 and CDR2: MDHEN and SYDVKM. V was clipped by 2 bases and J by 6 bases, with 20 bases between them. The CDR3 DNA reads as TGTGCCAGCAGTTTACCTCGGCAGGGAGTATTGGGCGAGCAGTACTTC. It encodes CASSLPRQGVLGEQYF. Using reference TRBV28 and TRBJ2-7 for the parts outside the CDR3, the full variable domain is DVKVTQSSRYLVKRTGEKVFLECVQDMDHENMFWYRQDPGLGLRLIYFSYDVKMKEKGDIPEGYSVSREKKERFSLILESASTNQTSMYLCASSLPRQGVLGEQYFGPGTRLTVT.

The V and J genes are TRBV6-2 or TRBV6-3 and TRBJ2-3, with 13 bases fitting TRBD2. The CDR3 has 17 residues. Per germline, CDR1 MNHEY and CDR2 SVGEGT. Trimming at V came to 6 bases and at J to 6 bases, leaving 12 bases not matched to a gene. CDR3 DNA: TGTGCCAGCAGCCTAATAACTAGCGGGGGGGCAACGGATACGCAGTATTTT. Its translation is CASSLITSGGATDTQYF.

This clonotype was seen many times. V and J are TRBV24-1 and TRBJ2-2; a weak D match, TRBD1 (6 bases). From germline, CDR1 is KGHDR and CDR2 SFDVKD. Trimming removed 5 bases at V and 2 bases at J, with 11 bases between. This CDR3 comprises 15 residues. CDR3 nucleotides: TGTGCCACCAGTGCCCCGGACAGAAACACCGGGGAGCTGTTTTTT. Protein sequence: CATSAPDRNTGELFF.

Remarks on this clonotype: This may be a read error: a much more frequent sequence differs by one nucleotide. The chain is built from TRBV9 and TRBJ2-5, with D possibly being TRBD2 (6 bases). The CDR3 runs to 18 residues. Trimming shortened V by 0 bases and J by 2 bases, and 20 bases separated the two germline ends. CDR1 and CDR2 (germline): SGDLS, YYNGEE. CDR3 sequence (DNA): TGTGCCAGCAGCGTAGCGGCTGAAAATGTTGGGACTCAAGAGACCCAGTACTTC. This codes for CASSVAAENVGTQETQYF.

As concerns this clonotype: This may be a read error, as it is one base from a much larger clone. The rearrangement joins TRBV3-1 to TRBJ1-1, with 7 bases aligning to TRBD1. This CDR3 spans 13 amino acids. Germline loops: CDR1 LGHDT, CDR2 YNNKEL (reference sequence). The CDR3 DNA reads TGTGCGACCCGAACAGGGGTCTCCACTGAAGCTTTCTTT. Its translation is CATRTGVSTEAFF.

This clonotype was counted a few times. CDR3 residues: CASGPGLAGGHYEQYF. The CDR3 bases are TGTGCCAGCGGACCGGGACTAGCGGGGGGCCACTACGAGCAGTACTTC. The chain is built from TRBV2 and TRBJ2-7, with 15 bases aligning to TRBD2. Germline assignment: CDR1 SNHLY and CDR2 FYNNEI. The junction had 8 bases not matched to a gene; V was cut back by 8 bases and J by 3 bases. The CDR3 runs to 16 residues. The full variable domain, rest sourced from reference TRBV2 and TRBJ2-7, is EPEVTQTPSHQVTQMGQEVILRCVPISNHLYFYWYRQILGQKVEFLVSFYNNEISEKSEIFDDQFSVERPDGSNFTLKIRSTKLEDSAMYFCASGPGLAGGHYEQYFGPGTRLTVT.

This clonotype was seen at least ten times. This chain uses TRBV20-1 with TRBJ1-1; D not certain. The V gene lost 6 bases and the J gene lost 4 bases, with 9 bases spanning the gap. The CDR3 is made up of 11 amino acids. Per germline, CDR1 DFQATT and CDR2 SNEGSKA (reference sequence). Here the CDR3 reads CSAELGTEAFF. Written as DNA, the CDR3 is TGCAGTGCCGAACTAGGCACTGAAGCTTTCTTT.

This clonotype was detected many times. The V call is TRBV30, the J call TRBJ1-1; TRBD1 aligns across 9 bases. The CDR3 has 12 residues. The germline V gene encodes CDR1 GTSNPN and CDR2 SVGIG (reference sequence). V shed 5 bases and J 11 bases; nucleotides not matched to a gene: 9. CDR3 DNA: TGTGCCTGGGAGACAGGGGGAGGATTGGCTTTCTTT. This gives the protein CAWETGGGLAFF.

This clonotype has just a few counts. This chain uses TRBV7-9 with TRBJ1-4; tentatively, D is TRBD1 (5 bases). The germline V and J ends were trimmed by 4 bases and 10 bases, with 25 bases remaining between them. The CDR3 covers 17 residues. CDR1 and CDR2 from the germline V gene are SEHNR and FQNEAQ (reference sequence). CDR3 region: CASSSTTSGAGGSKLFF. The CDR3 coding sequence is TGTGCCAGCAGCTCCACCACATCCGGGGCGGGAGGCTCAAAACTGTTTTTT.

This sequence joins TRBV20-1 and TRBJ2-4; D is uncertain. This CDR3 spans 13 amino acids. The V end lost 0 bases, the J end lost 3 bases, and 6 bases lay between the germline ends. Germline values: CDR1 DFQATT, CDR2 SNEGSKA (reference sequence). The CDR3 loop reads CSAREVGKNIQYF. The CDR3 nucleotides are TGCAGTGCTAGAGAGGTGGGCAAAAACATTCAGTACTTC.

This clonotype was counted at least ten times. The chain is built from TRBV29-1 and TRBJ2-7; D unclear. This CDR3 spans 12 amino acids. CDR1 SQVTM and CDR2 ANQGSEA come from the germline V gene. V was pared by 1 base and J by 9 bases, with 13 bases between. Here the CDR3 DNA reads TGCAGCGTTGAAGGTCCTCGTGGTTGGCAGTACTTC. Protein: CSVEGPRGWQYF.

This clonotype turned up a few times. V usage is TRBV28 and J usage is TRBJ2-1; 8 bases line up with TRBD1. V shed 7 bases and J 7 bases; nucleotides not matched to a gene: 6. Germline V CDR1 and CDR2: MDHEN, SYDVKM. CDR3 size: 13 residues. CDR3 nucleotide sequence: TGTGCCAGCACGAGACAGGGGTGGAATGAGCAGTTCTTC. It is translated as CASTRQGWNEQFF. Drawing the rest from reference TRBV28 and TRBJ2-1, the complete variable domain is DVKVTQSSRYLVKRTGEKVFLECVQDMDHENMFWYRQDPGLGLRLIYFSYDVKMKEKGDIPEGYSVSREKKERFSLILESASTNQTSMYLCASTRQGWNEQFFGPGTRLTVL.

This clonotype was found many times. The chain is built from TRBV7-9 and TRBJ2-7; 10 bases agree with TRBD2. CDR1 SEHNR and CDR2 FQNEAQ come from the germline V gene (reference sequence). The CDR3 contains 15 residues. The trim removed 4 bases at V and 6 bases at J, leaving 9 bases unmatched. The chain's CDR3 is CASSSSGRAPSEQYF. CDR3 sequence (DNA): TGTGCCAGCAGCTCGAGCGGGAGGGCCCCCAGCGAGCAGTACTTC.

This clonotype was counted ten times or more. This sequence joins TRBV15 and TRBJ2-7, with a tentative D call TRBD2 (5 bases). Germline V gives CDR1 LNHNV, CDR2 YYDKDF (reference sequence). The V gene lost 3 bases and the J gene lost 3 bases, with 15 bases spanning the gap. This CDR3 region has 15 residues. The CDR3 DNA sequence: TGTGCCACCAGCAGTCTTGGCCACGGGGACTACGAGCAGTACTTC. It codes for CATSSLGHGDYEQYF.

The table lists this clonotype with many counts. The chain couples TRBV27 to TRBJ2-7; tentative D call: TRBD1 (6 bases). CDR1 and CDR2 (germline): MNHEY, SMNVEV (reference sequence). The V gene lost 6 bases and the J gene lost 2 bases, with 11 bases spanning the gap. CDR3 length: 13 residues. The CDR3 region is CASRAGAPYEQYF. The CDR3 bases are TGTGCCAGCAGGGCAGGGGCCCCCTACGAGCAGTACTTC.

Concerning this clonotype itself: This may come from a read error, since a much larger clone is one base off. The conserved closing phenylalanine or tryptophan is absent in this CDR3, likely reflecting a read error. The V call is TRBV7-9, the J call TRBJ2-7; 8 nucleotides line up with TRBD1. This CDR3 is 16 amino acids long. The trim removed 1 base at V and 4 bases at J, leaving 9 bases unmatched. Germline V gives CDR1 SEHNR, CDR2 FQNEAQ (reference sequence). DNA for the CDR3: TGTGCCAGCAGCTTAGTGGGCCAGGGGGCGGCGTACGAGCAGTACTCC. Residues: CASSLVGQGAAYEQYS.

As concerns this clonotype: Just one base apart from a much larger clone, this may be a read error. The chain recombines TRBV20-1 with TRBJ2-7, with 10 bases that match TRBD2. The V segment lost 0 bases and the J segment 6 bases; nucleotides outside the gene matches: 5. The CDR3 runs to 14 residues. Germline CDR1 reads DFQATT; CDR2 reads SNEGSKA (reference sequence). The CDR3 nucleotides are TGCAGTGCTAGAGATCGACTAGCGGGCTGCGAGCAGTACTTC. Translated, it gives CSARDRLAGCEQYF.

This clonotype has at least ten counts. The CDR3 loop is CASSPGLEGTGELFF. DNA of the CDR3: TGTGCCAGCAGCCCGGGACTAGAGGGCACCGGGGAGCTGTTTTTT. V and J are TRBV3-1 and TRBJ2-2, with 8 bases matching TRBD2. Trimming removed 4 bases from V and 4 bases from J; junction bases left unmatched: 5. The CDR3 is 15 residues long. The V gene's germline CDR1 is LGHDT and CDR2 YNNKEL (reference sequence).

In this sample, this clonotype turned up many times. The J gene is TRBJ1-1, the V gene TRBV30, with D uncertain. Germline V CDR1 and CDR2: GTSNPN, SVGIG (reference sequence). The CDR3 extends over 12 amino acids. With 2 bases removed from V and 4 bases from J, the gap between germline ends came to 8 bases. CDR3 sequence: CAWSPISTEAFF. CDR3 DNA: TGTGCCTGGAGTCCGATAAGCACTGAAGCTTTCTTT.

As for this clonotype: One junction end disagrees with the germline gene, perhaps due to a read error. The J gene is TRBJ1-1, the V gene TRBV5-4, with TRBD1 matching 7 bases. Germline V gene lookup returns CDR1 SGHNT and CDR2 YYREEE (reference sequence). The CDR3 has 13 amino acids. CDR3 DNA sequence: TGTGCCAGCAGTGAACAGGGGAACACTGTAGCTTTCTTT. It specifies CASSEQGNTVAFF.

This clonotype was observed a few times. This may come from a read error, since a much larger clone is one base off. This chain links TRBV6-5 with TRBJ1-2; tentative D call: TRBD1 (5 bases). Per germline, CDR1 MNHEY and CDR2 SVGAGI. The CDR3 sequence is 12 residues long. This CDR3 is CASSTDSYGYAF. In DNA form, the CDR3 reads TGTGCCAGCAGTACTGACAGCTATGGCTACGCCTTC.

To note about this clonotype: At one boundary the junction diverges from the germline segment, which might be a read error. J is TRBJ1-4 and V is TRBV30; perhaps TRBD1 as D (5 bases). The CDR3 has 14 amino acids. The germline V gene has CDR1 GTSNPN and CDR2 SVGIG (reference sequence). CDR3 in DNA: TGTGCCTGGAGTGTACTCCGGCCGGGGGAAAGACTGTTTTTT. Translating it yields CAWSVLRPGERLFF.

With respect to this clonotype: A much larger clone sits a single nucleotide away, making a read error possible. CDR3 DNA: TGTGCCAGCAGCTTCGGGACGCCCAATCAGCCCCAGCATTTT. It yields the protein CASSFGTPNQPQHF. The chain joins TRBV5-6 to TRBJ1-5; TRBD1 might be the D (5 bases). This CDR3 is built from 14 residues. The germline gives CDR1 SGHDT, CDR2 YYEEEE. Trimming removed 2 bases from V and 3 bases from J, with 9 bases in between.

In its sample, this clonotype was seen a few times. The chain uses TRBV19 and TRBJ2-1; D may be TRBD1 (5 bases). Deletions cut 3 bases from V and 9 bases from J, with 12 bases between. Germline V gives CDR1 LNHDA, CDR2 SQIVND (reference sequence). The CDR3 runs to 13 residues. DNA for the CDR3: TGTGCCAGTAGTATGCAAGGGGCAGGTGAGCAGTTCTTC. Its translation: CASSMQGAGEQFF. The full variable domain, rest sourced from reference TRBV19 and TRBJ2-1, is DGGITQSPKYLFRKEGQNVTLSCEQNLNHDAMYWYRQDPGQGLRLIYYSQIVNDFQKGDIAEGYSVSREKKESFPLTVTSAQKNPTAFYLCASSMQGAGEQFFGPGTRLTVL.

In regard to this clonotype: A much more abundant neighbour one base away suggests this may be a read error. The CDR3 here is CASSAPVSASGGWDTRYF. The CDR3, as DNA: TGTGCCAGCAGCGCCCCCGTTAGTGCTAGCGGGGGATGGGATACGCGGTATTTT. The V gene is TRBV9, the J gene TRBJ2-3, with TRBD2 matching 10 bases. CDR3 length: 18 residues. Germline values: CDR1 SGDLS, CDR2 YYNGEE.

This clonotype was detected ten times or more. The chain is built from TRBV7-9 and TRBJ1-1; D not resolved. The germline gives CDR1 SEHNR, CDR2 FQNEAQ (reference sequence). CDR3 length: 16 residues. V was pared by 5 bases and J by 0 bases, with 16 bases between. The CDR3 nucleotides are TGTGCCAGCAGCCCTAAAACGGGAGCGATGAACACTGAAGCTTTCTTT. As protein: CASSPKTGAMNTEAFF.

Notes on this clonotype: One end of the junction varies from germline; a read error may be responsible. CDR3 protein: CASSQDLGMGLAGGGVGF. The CDR3, as DNA: TGTGCCAGCAGCCAAGATTTGGGGATGGGGCTAGCGGGAGGGGGGGTTGGCTTC. This chain links TRBV4-2 with TRBJ2-4; the match to TRBD2 covers 12 bases. The length of the CDR3 is 18 residues. The germline CDR1 and CDR2 sequences are LGHNA and YNFKEQ.

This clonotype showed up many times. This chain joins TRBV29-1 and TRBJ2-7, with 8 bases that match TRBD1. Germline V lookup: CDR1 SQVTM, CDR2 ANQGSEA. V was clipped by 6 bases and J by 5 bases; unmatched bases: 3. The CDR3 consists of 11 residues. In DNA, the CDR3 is TGCAGCGTGCAGGGGGCTCACGAGCAGTACTTC. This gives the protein CSVQGAHEQYF.

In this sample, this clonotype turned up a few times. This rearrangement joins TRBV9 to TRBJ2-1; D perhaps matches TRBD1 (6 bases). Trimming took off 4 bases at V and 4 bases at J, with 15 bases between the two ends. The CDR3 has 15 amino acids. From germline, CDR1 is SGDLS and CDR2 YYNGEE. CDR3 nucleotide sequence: TGTGCCAGCAGCCGTTCGCCCGGGACATACAATGAGCAGTTCTTC. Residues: CASSRSPGTYNEQFF.